This T cell receptor beta chain was retrieved from a study of cytomegalovirus exposure and HLA in healthy donors. Study findings and constraints: TCR association rates varied by HLA locus in a later analysis, with DRB1 highest and HLA-C lowest.

The primer mix had 60 Vbeta and 13 Jbeta primers. The authors' processing: Later analysis identified around 85 million unique TCR beta chains, 9 million to 13 million shared. Method: immunoSEQ multiplex PCR; TCRdb's copy keeps in-frame clones and lacks some. D and trimming come from the DNA, and the V and J calls and clone size come from that table. The repertoire holds 170,000 or so clones, with roughly 80% as singletons. The V gene lost 7 bases and the J gene lost 2 bases, with 8 bases spanning the gap. This CDR3 has 12 residues. CDR1 is MGHDK, CDR2 SYGVNS, per germline. This clone has more than one count but fewer than ten. The antigen is not known.

The source material was PBMCs. The sequence came from a woman aged 45-59 years in good health and CMV-seronegative. The gene calls are TRBV25-1 and TRBJ1-2; D not resolved. The chain's CDR3 is CASIRSNYGYTF. The CDR3 DNA reads as TGTGCCAGCATAAGGAGCAACTATGGCTACACCTTC.